This TCR beta chain is drawn from a study of control samples from healthy donors and cancer patients. Germline V gene sequence: CDR1 LNHDA, CDR2 SQIVND (reference sequence). CDR3 size: 12 residues. V gave up 4 bases and J gave up 6 bases, with 9 bases separating them. Repertoires were generated with immunoSEQ multiplex PCR, while TCRdb's copy carries only in-frame clones and drops some. The table includes approximately 160,000 clones, 91% detected once. The chain is built from TRBV19 and TRBJ1-1; D gene ambiguous. Sequenced: blood. The receptor comes from a woman aged 35 to 49 in good health. The CDR3, as DNA: TGTGCCAGTAGTAGCGGAGGCCCTGAAGCTTTCTTT. This gives the protein CASSSGGPEAFF.